Only a few counts were recorded for the clone carrying this T cell receptor (beta chain). The antigen is undetermined. Built from TCR beta cDNA, the libraries had unique molecular identifiers in them. Some 500,000 cDNA molecules were recovered from an input of roughly 0.95 to 11 million T cells. TCRdb redid the calling of the PCR reads with MiXCR, one entry per CDR3 protein. Here the sample spans fewer than 850,000 distinct CDR3 sequences, roughly 27% being singletons. With 4 bases removed from V and 4 bases from J, the gap between germline ends came to 12 bases. The CDR3 consists of 14 residues. The data belong to a study of post-analysis software for immune sequencing data. As for the study in general: Included courses were relapsing-remitting and secondary progressive multiple sclerosis; progressive-relapsing multiple sclerosis was also included.

Study-level findings and limits: Controls significantly exceeded multiple sclerosis patients in normalized Chao1 diversity. By F measure, strong co-clustering occurred among samples prepared in the same batch. With TRBV5-6, TRBV5-1 and TRBV20-1 included, about 5 TRBV segments were more frequent in patients than in controls.

This sequence was found in a girl under 18 with multiple sclerosis. The sample comprised blood. The chain joins TRBV12-3 or TRBV12-4 to TRBJ2-3; D is possibly TRBD1 (6 bases). This CDR3 is CASSYHQGSDTQYF. CDR3 nucleotide sequence: TGTGCCAGCAGTTACCACCAGGGGTCAGATACGCAGTATTTT.